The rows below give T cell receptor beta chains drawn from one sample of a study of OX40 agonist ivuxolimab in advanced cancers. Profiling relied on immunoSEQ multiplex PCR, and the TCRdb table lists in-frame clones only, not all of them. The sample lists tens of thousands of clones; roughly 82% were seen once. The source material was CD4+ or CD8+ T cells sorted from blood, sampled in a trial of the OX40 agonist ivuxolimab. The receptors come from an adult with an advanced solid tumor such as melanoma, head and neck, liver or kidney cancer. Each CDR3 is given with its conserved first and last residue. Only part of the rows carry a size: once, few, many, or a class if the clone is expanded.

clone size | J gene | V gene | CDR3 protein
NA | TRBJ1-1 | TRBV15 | CATSILDRDTEAFF
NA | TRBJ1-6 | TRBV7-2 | CASSFNPTGVITSPLHF
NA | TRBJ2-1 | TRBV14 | CASSQVQTPKYNEQFF
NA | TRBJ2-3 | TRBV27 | CASSLSAATDTQYF
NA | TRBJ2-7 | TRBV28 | CASSIPQGYEQYF
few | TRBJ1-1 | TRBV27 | CASSFGIRADTEAFF
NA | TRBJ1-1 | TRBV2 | CASRRRGEAFF
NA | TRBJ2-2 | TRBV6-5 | CASSYFGRRSGELFF
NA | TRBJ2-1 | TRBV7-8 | CASSPGGFLSYNEQFF
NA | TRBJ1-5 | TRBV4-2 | CASSQDRTVSQPQHF
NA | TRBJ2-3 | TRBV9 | CASSVEGSTYDTQYF
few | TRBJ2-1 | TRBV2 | CASIPDIRVDEQFF
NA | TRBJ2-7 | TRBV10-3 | CAISESKVGEQYF
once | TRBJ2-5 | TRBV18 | CASSPPGGVETQYF
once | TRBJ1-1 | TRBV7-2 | CASSLQGRNTEAFF
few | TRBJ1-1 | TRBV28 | CASRPDGVVNTEAFF
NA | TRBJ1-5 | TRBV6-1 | CASRRTGGTNQPQHF
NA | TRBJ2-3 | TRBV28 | CASISVTRATDTQYF
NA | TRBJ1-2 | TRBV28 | CASTRDRVFGGYTF
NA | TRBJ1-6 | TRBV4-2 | CASSQEEWALDSYNSPLHF
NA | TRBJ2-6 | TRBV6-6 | CASAISGSGANVLTF
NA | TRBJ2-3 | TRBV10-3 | CAIAVGADTQYF
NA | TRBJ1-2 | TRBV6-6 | CASSYIQGPGYGYTF
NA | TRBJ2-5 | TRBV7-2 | CASSSVAGRRGETQYF
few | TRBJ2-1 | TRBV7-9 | CASSPPHGKDNEQFF
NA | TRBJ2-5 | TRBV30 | CAWGQETQYF
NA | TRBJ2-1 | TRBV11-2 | CASSSEQGANWEQFF
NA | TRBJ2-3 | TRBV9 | CASSTSGFPDTQYF
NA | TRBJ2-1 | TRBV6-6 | CASTRLAGGLEQFF
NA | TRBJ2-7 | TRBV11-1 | CASSLVGRDHEQYF
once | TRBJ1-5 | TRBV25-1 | CASSEGLSNQPQHF
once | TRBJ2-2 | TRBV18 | CASSPPGENTGELFF
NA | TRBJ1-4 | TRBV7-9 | CASSSGQGNEKLFF
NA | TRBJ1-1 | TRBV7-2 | CASSRDSGVGGNTEAFF
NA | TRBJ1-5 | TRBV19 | CASSVTGGQQPQHF
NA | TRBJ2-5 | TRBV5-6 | CASSVYSAGRETQYF
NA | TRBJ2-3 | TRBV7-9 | CASSLPRTGGSLTDTQYF
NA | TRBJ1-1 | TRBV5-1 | CASSFVDRANTEAFF
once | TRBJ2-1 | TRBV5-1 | CASSYYGGPTSNEQFF
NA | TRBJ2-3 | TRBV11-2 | CASSRTGTGGRDTQYF
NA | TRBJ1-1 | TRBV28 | CASSLYQREAFF
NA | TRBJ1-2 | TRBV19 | CASSIDGRQGNYGYTF
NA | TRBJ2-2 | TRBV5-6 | CASSRGGANTGELFF